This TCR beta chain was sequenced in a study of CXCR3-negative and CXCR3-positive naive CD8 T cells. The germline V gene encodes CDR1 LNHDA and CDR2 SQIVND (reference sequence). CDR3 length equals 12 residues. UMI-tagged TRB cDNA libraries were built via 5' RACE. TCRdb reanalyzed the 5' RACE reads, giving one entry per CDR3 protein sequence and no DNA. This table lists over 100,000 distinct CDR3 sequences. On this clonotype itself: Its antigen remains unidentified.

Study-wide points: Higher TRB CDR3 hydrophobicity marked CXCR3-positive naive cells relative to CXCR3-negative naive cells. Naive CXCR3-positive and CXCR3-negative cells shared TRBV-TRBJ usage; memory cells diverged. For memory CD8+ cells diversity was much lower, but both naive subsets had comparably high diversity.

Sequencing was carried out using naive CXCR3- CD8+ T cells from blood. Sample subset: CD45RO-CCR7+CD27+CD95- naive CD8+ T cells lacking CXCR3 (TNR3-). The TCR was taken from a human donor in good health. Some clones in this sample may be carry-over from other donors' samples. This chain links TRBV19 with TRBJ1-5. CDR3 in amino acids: CASSQGFQPQHF.